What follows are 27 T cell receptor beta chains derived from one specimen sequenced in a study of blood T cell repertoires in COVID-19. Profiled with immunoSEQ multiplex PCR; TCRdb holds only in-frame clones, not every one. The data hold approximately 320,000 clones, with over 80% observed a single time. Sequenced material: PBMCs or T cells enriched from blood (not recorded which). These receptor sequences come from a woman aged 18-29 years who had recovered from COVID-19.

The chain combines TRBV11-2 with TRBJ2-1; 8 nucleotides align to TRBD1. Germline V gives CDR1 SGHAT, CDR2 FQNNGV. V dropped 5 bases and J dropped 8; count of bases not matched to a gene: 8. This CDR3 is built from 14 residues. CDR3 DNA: TGTGCCAGCAGCAAGGCAGGGGGCGTCGATGAGCAGTTCTTC. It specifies CASSKAGGVDEQFF.

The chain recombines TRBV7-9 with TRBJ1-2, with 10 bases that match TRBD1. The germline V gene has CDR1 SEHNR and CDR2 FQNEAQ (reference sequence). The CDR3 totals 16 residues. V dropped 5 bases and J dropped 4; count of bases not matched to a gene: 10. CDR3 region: CASSPAMGQGSYGYTF. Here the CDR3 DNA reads TGTGCCAGCAGCCCTGCCATGGGACAGGGGTCCTATGGCTACACCTTC.

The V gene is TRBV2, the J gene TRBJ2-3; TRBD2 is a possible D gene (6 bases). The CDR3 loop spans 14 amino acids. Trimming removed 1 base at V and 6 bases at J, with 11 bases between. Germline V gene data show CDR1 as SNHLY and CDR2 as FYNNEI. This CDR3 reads CASSEEGGGDTQYF. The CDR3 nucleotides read TGTGCCAGCAGTGAAGAGGGCGGAGGGGATACGCAGTATTTT.

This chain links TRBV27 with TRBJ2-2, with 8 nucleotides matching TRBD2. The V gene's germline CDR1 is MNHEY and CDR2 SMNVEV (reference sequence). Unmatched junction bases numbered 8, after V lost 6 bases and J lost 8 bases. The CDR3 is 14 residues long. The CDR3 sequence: CASRSAGVLGELFF. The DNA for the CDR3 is TGTGCCAGCAGGTCAGCGGGAGTGTTAGGGGAGCTGTTTTTT.

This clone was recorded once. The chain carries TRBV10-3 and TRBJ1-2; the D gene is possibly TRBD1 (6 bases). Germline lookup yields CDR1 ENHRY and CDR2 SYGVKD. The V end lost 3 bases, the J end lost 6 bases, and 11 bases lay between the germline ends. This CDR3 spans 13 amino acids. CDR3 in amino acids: CAISDAQGDGYTF. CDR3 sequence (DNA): TGTGCCATCAGTGATGCACAGGGAGATGGCTACACCTTC.

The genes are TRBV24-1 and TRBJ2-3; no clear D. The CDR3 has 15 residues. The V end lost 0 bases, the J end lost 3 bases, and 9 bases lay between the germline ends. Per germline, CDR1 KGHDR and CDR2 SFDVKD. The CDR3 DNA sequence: TGTGCCACCAGTGATTTGTGGGCGTCTACAGATACGCAGTATTTT. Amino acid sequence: CATSDLWASTDTQYF.

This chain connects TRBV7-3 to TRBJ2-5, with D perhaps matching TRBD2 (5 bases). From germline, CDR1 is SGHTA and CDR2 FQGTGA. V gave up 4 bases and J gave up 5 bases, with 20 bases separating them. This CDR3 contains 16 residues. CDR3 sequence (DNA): TGTGCCAGCAGCTCGTCCCCGGGCCGGGGTAGGGAGACCCAGTACTTC. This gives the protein CASSSSPGRGRETQYF.

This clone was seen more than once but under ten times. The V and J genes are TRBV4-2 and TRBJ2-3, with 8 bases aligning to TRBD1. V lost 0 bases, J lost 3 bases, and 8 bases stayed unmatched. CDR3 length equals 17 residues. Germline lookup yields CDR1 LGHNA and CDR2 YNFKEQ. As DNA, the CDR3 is TGTGCCAGCAGCCAAGAGGGGCCAGGGGGCAGGACAGATACGCAGTATTTT. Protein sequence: CASSQEGPGGRTDTQYF.

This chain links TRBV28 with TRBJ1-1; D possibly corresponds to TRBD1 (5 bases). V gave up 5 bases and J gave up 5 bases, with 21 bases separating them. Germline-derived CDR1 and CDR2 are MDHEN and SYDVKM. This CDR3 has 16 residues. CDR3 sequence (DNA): TGTGCCAGCAGTACATGGGACTTGGTGGCGTGGACTGAAGCTTTCTTT. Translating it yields CASSTWDLVAWTEAFF.

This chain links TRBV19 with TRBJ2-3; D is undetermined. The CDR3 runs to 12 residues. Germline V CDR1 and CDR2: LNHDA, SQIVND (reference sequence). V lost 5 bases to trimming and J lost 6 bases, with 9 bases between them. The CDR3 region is CASSPGSDTQYF. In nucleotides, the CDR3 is TGTGCCAGTAGTCCCGGTTCGGATACGCAGTATTTT.

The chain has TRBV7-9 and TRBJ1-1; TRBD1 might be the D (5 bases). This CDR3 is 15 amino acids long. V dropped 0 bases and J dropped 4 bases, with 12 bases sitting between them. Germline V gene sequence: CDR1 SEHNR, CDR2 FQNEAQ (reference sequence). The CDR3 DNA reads TGTGCCAGCAGCTTAGCCTGGGGCTCGATCACTGAAGCTTTCTTT. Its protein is CASSLAWGSITEAFF.

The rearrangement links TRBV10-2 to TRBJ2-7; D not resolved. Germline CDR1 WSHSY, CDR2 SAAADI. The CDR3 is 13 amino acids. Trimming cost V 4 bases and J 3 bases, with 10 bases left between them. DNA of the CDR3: TGCGCCAGCAGTGGCCTAAGTTTCTACGAGCAGTACTTC. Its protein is CASSGLSFYEQYF.

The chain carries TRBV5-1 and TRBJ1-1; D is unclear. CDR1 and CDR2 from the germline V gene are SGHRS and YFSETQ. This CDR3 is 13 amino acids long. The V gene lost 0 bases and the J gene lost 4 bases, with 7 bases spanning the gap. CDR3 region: CASSLVESTEAFF. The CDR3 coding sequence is TGCGCCAGCAGCTTGGTAGAGAGCACTGAAGCTTTCTTT.

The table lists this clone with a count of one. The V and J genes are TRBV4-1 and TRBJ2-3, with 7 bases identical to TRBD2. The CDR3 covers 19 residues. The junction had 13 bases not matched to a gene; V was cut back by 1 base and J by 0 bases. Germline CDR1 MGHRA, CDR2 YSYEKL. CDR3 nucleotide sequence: TGCGCCAGCAGCCAAGTTCGGTCTAGCGGTTCCCCTAGCACAGATACGCAGTATTTT. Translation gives CASSQVRSSGSPSTDTQYF.

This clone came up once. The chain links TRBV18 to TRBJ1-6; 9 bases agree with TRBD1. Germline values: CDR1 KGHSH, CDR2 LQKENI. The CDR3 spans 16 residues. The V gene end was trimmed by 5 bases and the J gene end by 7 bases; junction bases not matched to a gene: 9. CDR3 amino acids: CASSTNRDRANSPLHF. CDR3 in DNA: TGTGCCAGCTCAACGAACCGGGACAGGGCAAATTCACCCCTCCACTTT.

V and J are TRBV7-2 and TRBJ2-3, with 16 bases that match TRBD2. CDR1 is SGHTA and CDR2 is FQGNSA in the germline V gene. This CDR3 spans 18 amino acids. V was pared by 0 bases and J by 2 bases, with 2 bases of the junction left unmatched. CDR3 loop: CASSLAGLAGGNTDTQYF. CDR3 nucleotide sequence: TGTGCCAGCAGCTTAGCGGGACTAGCGGGAGGGAACACAGATACGCAGTATTTT.

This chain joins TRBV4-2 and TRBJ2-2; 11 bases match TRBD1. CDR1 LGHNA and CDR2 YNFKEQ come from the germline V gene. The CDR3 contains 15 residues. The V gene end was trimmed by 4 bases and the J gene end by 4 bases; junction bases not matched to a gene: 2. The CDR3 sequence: CASSLGTGGTGELFF. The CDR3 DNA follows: TGTGCCAGCAGCCTCGGGACAGGGGGCACCGGGGAGCTGTTTTTT.

The CDR3 loop is CASSKRRDRVNTEAFF. CDR3 DNA: TGTGCCAGCAGCAAACGCCGGGACAGGGTGAACACTGAAGCTTTCTTT. J is TRBJ1-1 and V is TRBV7-8; 9 positions match TRBD1. This CDR3 is 16 amino acids long. Germline loops: CDR1 SGHVS, CDR2 FQNEAQ. The J segment lost 0 bases and the V segment lost 5 bases, leaving 7 bases of the junction unmatched. The complete variable domain, with remaining parts taken from reference TRBV7-8 and TRBJ1-1, reads GAGVSQSPRYKVAKRGQDVALRCDPISGHVSLFWYQQALGQGPEFLTYFQNEAQLDKSGLPSDRFFAERPEGSVSTLKIQRTQQEDSAVYLCASSKRRDRVNTEAFFGQGTRLTVV.

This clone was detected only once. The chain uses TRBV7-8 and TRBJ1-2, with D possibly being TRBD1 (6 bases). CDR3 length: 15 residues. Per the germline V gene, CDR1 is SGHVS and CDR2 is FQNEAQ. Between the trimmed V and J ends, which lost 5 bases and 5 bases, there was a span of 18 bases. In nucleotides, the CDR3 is TGTGCCAGCAGCCTCCTCCGGACAGTACTTTATGGCTACACCTTC. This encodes CASSLLRTVLYGYTF.

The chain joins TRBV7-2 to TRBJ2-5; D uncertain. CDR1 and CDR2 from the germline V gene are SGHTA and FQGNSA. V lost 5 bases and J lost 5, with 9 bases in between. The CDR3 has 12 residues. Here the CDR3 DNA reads TGTGCCAGCAGCGTTCTATCGGAGACCCAGTACTTC. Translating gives CASSVLSETQYF.

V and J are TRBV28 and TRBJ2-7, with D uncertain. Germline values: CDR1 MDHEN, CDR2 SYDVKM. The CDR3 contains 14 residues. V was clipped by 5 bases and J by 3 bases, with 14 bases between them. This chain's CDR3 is CASSLDPGFYEQYF. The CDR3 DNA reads TGTGCCAGCAGTCTCGACCCAGGTTTCTACGAGCAGTACTTC.

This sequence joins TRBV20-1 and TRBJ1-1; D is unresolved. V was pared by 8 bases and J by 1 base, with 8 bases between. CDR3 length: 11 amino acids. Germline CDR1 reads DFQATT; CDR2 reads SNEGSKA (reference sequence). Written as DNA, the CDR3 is TGCAGTCCGAAGAGGAACACTGAAGCTTTCTTT. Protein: CSPKRNTEAFF.

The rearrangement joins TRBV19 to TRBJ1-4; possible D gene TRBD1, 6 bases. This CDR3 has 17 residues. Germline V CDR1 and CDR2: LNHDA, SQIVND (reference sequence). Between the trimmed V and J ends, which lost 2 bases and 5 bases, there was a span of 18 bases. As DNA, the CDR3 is TGTGCCAGTAGTATAATCGGCCTTCGGGGGGGCAATGAAAAACTGTTTTTT. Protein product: CASSIIGLRGGNEKLFF.

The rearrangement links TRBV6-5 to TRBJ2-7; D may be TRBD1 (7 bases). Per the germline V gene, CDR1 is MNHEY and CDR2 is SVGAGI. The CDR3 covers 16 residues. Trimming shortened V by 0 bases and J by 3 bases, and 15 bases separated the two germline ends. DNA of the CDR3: TGTGCCAGCAGTTACTCAACAGGGGAGGCCAACTACGAGCAGTACTTC. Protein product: CASSYSTGEANYEQYF.

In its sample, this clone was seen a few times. The chain's CDR3 is CASSHGSSPLHF. The CDR3 bases are TGCGCCAGCAGCCATGGCAGTTCACCCCTCCACTTT. The rearrangement uses TRBV4-3 and TRBJ1-6; D call uncertain. The germline CDR1 and CDR2 sequences are LGHNA and YSLEER. The V end was cut by 3 bases, the J end by 9 bases, with 6 bases between. The CDR3 covers 12 residues.

DNA of the CDR3: TGCGCCAGCAGCTTGGATCACCCCCGGGGGACAGATACGCAGTATTTT. It encodes CASSLDHPRGTDTQYF. The chain is built from TRBV5-1 and TRBJ2-3; a possible D gene is TRBD2 (6 bases). The length of the CDR3 is 16 residues. Trimming cost V 0 bases and J 3 bases, with 14 bases left between them. Germline CDR1 and CDR2: SGHRS and YFSETQ.

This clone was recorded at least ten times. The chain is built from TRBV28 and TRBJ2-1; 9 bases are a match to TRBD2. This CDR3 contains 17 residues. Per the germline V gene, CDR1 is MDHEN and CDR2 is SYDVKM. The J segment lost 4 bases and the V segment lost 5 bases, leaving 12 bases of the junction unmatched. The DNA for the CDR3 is TGTGCCAGCAGTACGCCAGGCGGCGGGGGGGCATACAATGAGCAGTTCTTC. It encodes CASSTPGGGGAYNEQFF.